Shown below are 12 T cell receptor beta chains from a single sample sequenced in a study of T cells expressing NK-cell markers. TCRdb reanalyzed the 5' RACE reads and collapses them to one entry per CDR3 protein, without DNA. The sample has 150,000 or so distinct CDR3 sequences, and its top ten clones hold 37%. Sequencing was performed on blood T cells: a sorted CD56 or NKG2C T cell subset, CD4+ or CD8+ T cells, or bulk PBMC T cells (not recorded which). The source of these receptors is a woman aged 50 to 65 in good health.

The rearrangement uses TRBV10-3 and TRBJ2-2; with no DNA, the TCRdb D assignment of TRBD1 cannot be verified. The CDR3 runs to 17 residues. The germline V gene has CDR1 ENHRY and CDR2 SYGVKD. The CDR3 sequence is CAISGPTGQQLTGELFF.

The gene calls are TRBV5-8 and TRBJ2-4; TCRdb calls TRBD2, which cannot be checked without DNA. The CDR3 contains 19 residues. Per germline, CDR1 SGHTS and CDR2 YDEGEE. The CDR3: CASNKDSFLAGAYENIQYF.

The chain is built from TRBV15 and TRBJ2-6. Germline V lookup: CDR1 LNHNV, CDR2 YYDKDF (reference sequence). There are 15 residues in the CDR3. CDR3 amino acids: CATSPRASGANVLTF.

J is TRBJ2-3 and V is TRBV7-2. The germline V gene encodes CDR1 SGHTA and CDR2 FQGNSA. This CDR3 has 14 amino acids. The CDR3 sequence is CASSLAGAADTQYF.

J is TRBJ2-1 and V is TRBV12-3 or TRBV12-4. The CDR3 extends over 15 amino acids. CDR3: CASSLSGSPYNEQFF.

The genes are TRBV3-1 and TRBJ2-1; TCRdb reports TRBD1, a call that lacks DNA to check it against. CDR3 size: 13 residues. Germline V gene lookup returns CDR1 LGHDT and CDR2 YNNKEL (reference sequence). This chain's CDR3 is CASSQEWDGKGFF.

The chain recombines TRBV4-1 with TRBJ2-7; TCRdb names TRBD2, which stays unverified in the absence of DNA. Germline V lookup: CDR1 MGHRA, CDR2 YSYEKL. The CDR3 has 15 amino acids. The chain's CDR3 is CASSQDGGESYEQYF.

The chain uses TRBV7-9 and TRBJ2-3. This CDR3 has 13 residues. Germline CDR1 reads SEHNR; CDR2 reads FQNEAQ (reference sequence). This CDR3 is CASRIDFTDTQYF.

The chain joins TRBV6-5 to TRBJ1-1. The germline V gene has CDR1 MNHEY and CDR2 SVGAGI. This CDR3 region has 11 residues. CDR3 sequence reads: CASKSETEAFF.

The chain has TRBV6-5 and TRBJ2-1; TCRdb reports TRBD1, a call that lacks DNA to check it against. The CDR3 has 12 residues. From germline, CDR1 is MNHEY and CDR2 SVGAGI. CDR3: CASSGGSGRQFF.

The chain links TRBV20-1 to TRBJ2-1. CDR3 length: 12 amino acids. Germline lookup yields CDR1 DFQATT and CDR2 SNEGSKA (reference sequence). The CDR3 protein is CSAVVPNNEQFF.

The CDR3 loop reads CASSDRASYTEAFF. V gene TRBV6-2 or TRBV6-3 combines with J gene TRBJ1-1; the TRBD1 assignment by TCRdb is unverifiable without DNA. From germline, CDR1 is MNHEY and CDR2 SVGEGT. The CDR3 length is 14 residues.